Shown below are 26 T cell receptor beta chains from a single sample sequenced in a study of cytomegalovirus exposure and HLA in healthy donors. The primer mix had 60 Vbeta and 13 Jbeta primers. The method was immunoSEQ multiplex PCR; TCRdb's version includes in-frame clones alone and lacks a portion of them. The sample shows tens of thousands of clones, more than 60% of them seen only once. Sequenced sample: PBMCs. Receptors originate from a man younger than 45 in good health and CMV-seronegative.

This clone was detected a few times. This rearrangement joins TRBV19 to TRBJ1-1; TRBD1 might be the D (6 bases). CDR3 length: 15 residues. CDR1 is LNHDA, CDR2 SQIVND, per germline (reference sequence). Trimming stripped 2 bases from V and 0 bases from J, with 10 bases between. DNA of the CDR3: TGTGCCAGTAGTATACAAGGGGGTCTGAACACTGAAGCTTTCTTT. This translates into CASSIQGGLNTEAFF.

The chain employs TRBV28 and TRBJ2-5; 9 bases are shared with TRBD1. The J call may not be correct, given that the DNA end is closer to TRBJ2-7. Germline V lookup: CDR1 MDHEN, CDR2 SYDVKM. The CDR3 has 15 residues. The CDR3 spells CASLGGQGLSYEQYF. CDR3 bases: TGTGCCAGCCTAGGAGGACAGGGGCTATCCTACGAGCAGTACTTC.

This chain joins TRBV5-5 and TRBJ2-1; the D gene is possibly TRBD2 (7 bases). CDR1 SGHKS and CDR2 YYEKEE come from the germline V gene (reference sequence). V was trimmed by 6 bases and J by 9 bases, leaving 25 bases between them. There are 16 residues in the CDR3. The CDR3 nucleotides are TGTGCCAGCACCGCGAGGGGGGCGGGGGTGGGGGGTGAGCAGTTCTTC. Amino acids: CASTARGAGVGGEQFF.

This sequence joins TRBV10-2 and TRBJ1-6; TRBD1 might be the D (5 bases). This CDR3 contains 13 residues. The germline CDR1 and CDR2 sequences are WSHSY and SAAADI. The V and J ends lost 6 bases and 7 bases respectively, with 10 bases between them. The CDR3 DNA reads TGCGCCAGCAGCGGACAAATAAATTCACCCCTCCACTTT. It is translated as CASSGQINSPLHF.

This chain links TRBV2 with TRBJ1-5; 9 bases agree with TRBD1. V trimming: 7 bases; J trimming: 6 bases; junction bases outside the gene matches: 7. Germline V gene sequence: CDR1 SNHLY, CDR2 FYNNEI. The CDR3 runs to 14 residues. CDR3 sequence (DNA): TGTGCCAGCACCCTAGGACAGGGGATTCAGCCCCAGCATTTT. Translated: CASTLGQGIQPQHF.

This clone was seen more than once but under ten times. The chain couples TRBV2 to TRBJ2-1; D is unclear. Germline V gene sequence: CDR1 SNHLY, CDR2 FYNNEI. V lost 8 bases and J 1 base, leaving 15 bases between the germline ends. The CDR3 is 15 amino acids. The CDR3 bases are TGTGCCAGCTGTTGGCCTGATTTTTCCTACAATGAGCAGTTCTTC. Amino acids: CASCWPDFSYNEQFF.

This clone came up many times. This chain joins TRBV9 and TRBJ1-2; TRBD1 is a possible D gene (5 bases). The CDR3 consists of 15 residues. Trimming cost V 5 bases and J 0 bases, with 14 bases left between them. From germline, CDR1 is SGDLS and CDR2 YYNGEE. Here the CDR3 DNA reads TGTGCCAGCAGATCCCCGTCAGGGTCTAACTATGGCTACACCTTC. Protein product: CASRSPSGSNYGYTF.

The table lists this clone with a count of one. The CDR3 DNA is TGTGCCAGCAGCATCAGAGGATTGCGGGGGGGATCGGAGACCCAGTACTTC. It specifies CASSIRGLRGGSETQYF. The genes are TRBV9 and TRBJ2-5; 9 positions agree with TRBD2. V trimming: 4 bases; J trimming: 5 bases; junction bases outside the gene matches: 15. The length of the CDR3 is 17 residues. Germline CDR1 and CDR2: SGDLS and YYNGEE.

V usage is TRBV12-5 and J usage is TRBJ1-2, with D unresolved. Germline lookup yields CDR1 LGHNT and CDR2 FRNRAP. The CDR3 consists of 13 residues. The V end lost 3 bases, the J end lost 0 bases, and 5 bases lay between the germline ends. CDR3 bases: TGTGCTAGTGGTTTTAGAGCTAACTATGGCTACACCTTC. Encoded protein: CASGFRANYGYTF. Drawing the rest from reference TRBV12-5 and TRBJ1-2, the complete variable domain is DARVTQTPRHKVTEMGQEVTMRCQPILGHNTVFWYRQTMMQGLELLAYFRNRAPLDDSGMPKDRFSAEMPDATLATLKIQPSEPRDSAVYFCASGFRANYGYTFGSGTRLTVV.

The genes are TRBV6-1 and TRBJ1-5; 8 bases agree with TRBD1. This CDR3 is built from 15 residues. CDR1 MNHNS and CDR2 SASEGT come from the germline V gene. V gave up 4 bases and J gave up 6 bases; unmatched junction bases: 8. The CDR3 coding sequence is TGTGCCAGCAGTGCGGGGACAGGCGCGGTTCAGCCCCAGCATTTT. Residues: CASSAGTGAVQPQHF.

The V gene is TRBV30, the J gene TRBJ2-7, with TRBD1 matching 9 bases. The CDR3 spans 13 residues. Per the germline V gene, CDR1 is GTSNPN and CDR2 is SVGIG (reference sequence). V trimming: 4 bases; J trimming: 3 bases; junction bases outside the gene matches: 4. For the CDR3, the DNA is TGTGCCTGGACCGGGGACAGGGTCTACGAGCAGTACTTC. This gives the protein CAWTGDRVYEQYF. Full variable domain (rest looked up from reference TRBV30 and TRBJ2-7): SQTIHQWPATLVQPVGSPLSLECTVEGTSNPNLYWYRQAAGRGLQLLFYSVGIGQISSEVPQNLSASRPQDRQFILSSKKLLLSDSGFYLCAWTGDRVYEQYFGPGTRLTVT.

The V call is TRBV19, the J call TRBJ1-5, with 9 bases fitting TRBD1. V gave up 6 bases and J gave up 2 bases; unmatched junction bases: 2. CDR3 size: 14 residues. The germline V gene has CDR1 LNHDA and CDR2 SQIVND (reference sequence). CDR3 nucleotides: TGTGCCAGTAGATGGACAGGGGGCAATCAGCCCCAGCATTTT. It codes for CASRWTGGNQPQHF.

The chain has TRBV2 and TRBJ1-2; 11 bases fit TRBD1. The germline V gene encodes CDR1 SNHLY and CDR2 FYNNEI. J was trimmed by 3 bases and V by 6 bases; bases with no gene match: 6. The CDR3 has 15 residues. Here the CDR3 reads CASRGGQGGHYGYTF. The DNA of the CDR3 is TGTGCCAGCAGGGGGGGACAGGGGGGACACTATGGCTACACCTTC.

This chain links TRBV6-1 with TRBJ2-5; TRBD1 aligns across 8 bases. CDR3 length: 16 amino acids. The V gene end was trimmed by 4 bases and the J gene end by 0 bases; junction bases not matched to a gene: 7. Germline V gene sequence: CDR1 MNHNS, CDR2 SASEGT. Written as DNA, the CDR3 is TGTGCCAGCAGTGTATGGGGGGACAGGAACCAAGAGACCCAGTACTTC. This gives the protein CASSVWGDRNQETQYF.

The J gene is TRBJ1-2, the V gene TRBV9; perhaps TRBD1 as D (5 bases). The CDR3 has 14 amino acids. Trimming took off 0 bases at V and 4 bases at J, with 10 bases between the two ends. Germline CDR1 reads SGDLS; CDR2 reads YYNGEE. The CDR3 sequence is CASSVETAFYGYTF. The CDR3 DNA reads TGTGCCAGCAGCGTAGAGACAGCTTTCTATGGCTACACCTTC. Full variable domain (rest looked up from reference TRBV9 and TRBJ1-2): DSGVTQTPKHLITATGQRVTLRCSPRSGDLSVYWYQQSLDQGLQFLIQYYNGEERAKGNILERFSAQQFPDLHSELNLSSLELGDSALYFCASSVETAFYGYTFGSGTRLTVV.

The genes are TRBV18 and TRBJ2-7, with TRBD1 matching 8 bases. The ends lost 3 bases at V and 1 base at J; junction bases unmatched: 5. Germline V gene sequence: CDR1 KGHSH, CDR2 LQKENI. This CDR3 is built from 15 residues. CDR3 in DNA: TGTGCCAGCTCACCTACCCGGACAGGGTCCTACGAGCAGTACTTC. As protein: CASSPTRTGSYEQYF. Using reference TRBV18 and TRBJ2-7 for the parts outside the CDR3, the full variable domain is NAGVMQNPRHLVRRRGQEARLRCSPMKGHSHVYWYRQLPEEGLKFMVYLQKENIIDESGMPKERFSAEFPKEGPSILRIQQVVRGDSAAYFCASSPTRTGSYEQYFGPGTRLTVT.

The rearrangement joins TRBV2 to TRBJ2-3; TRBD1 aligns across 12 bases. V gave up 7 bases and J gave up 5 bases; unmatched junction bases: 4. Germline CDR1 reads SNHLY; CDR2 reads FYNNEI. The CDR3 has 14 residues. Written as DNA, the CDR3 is TGTGCCAGCACCGGGACAGGGGGCGGAGATACGCAGTATTTT. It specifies CASTGTGGGDTQYF.

CDR3 nucleotides: TGTGCCAGCACCGGGACAGGGGCAAACACTGAAGCTTTCTTT. Protein sequence: CASTGTGANTEAFF. The rearrangement joins TRBV2 to TRBJ1-1; 10 nucleotides align to TRBD1. Germline lookup yields CDR1 SNHLY and CDR2 FYNNEI. This CDR3 comprises 14 residues. The V gene end was trimmed by 7 bases and the J gene end by 2 bases; junction bases not matched to a gene: 4.

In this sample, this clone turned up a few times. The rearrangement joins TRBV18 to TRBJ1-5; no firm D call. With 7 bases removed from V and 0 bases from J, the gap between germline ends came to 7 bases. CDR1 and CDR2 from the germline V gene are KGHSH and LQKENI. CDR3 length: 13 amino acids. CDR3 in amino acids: CASLADSNQPQHF. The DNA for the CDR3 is TGTGCCAGCTTGGCCGATAGCAATCAGCCCCAGCATTTT. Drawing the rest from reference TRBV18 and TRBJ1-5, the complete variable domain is NAGVMQNPRHLVRRRGQEARLRCSPMKGHSHVYWYRQLPEEGLKFMVYLQKENIIDESGMPKERFSAEFPKEGPSILRIQQVVRGDSAAYFCASLADSNQPQHFGDGTRLSIL.

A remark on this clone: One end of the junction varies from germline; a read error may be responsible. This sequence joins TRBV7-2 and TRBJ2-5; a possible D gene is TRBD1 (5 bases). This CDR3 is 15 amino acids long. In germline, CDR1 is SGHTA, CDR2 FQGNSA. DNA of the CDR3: TGTGCCAGCAGCGTAGCCCCAGGGTTACAAGAGACCCAGTACTTC. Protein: CASSVAPGLQETQYF. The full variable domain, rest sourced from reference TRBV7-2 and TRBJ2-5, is GAGVSQSPSNKVTEKGKDVELRCDPISGHTALYWYRQSLGQGLEFLIYFQGNSAPDKSGLPSDRFSAERTGGSVSTLTIQRTQQEDSAVYLCASSVAPGLQETQYFGPGTRLLVL.

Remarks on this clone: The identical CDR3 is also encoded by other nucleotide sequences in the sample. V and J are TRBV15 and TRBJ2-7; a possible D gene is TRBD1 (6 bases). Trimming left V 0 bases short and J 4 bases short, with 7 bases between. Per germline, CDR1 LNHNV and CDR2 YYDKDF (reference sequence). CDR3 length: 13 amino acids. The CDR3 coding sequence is TGTGCCACCAGCAGAGACAGGGGTTACGAGCAGTACTTC. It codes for CATSRDRGYEQYF.

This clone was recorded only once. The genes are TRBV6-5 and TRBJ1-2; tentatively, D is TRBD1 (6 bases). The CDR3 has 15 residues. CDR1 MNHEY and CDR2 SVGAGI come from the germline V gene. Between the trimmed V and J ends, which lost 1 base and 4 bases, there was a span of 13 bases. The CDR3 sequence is CASSYLGGTPYGYTF. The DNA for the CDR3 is TGTGCCAGCAGTTACTTAGGGGGAACTCCCTATGGCTACACCTTC.

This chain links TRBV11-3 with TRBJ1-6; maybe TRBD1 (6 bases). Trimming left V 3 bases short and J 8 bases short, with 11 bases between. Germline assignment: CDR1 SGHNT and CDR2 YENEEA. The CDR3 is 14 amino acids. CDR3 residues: CASSFRGADSPLHF. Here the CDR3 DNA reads TGTGCCAGCAGCTTCAGGGGCGCGGATTCACCCCTCCACTTT.

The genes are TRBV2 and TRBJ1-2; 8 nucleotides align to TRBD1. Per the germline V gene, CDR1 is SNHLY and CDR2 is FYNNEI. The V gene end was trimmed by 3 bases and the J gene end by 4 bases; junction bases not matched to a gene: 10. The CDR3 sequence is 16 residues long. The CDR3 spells CASSDEGDRSPYGYTF. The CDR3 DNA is TGTGCCAGCAGTGATGAGGGGGACAGGTCCCCCTATGGCTACACCTTC.

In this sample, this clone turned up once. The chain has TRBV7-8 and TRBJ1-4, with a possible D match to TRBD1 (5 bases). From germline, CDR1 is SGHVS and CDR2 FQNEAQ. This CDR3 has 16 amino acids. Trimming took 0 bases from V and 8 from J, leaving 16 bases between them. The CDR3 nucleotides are TGTGCCAGCAGCTTAGCCGCAGGGCTATTAGGGGAAAAACTGTTTTTT. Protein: CASSLAAGLLGEKLFF.

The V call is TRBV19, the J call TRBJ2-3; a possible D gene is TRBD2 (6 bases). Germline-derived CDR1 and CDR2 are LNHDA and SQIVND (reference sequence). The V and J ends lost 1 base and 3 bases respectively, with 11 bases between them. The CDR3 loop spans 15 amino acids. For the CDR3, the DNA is TGTGCCAGTAGTATAGGAGCGGGCCCTACAGATACGCAGTATTTT. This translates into CASSIGAGPTDTQYF.